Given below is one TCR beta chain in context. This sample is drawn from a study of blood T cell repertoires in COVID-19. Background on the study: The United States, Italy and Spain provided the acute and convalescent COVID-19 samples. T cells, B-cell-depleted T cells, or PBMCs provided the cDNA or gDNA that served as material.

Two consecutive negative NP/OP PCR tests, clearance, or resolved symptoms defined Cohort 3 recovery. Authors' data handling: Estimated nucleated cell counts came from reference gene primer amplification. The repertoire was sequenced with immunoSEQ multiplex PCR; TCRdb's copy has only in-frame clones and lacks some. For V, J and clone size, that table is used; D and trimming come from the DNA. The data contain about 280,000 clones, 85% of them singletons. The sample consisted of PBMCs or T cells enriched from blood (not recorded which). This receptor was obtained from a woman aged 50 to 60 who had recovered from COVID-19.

CDR3 sequence: CASSQDISGFYGYTF. CDR3 bases: TGCGCCAGCAGCCAAGATATTTCAGGCTTCTATGGCTACACCTTC. The chain links TRBV4-1 to TRBJ1-2; D is uncertain. CDR1 is MGHRA, CDR2 YSYEKL, per germline. CDR3 length: 15 residues. The V end lost 0 bases, the J end lost 4 bases, and 12 bases lay between the germline ends.